This T cell receptor (beta chain) was obtained from a study of response to subunit inactivated influenza vaccine (dated by TCRdb to 2016 to 2018). A note on the overall study: The study used deep quantitative T cell receptor repertoire profiling to track responses to a trivalent subunit inactivated influenza vaccine.

Worth noting for this clonotype: It has no known antigen specificity. Base-call qualities are not available, and no considerably larger clone is one nucleotide away.

V is cut back by 5 bases and J by 7 bases, with 15 bases in the junction unmatched. From a lookup of the germline V gene, CDR1 and CDR2 are SGHTA and FQGNSA. From the cysteine up to the phenylalanine, the CDR3 has a length of 16 residues. Only the CDR3 region is kept as DNA, spanning 48 bases read in frame from base 1. The library relied on RT-PCR. Sequencing used an Illumina HiSeq 2500. TCRdb applied fastp at Q25 and MiXCR to the public reads, then kept only in-frame beta chains. One record per CDR3 amino acid sequence lists the most common genes and DNA. Recorded for this sample are 550,000 to 800,000 distinct CDR3 sequences; over 11% of them occurred a single time. The ten most abundant clones make up approximately 6.5% of the sample. Findings and caveats that apply to the study as a whole: According to the authors, only a limited number of new T cells may be recruited by each seasonal influenza vaccination.

The sample here was PBMCs from blood, taken around two weeks before vaccination. The chain employs TRBV7-2 and TRBJ2-7; 9 bases in the junction line up with TRBD1. This receptor was identified in a man aged 50 or older who received an inactivated influenza vaccine. Donor details come from another sample of the same person, matched by shared clones. The CDR3: CASSQTSGTGPTEQYF. Here is the DNA: TGTGCCAGCAGCCAAACCTCCGGGACAGGGCCCACTGAGCAGTACTTC.